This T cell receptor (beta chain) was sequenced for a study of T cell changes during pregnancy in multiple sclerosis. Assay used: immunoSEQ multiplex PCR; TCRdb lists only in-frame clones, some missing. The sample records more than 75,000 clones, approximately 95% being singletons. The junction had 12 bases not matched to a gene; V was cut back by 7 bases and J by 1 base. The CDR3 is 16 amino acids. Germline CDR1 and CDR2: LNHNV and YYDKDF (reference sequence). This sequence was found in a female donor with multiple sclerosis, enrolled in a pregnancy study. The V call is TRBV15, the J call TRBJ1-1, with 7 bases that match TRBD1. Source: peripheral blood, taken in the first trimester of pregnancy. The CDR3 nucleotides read TGTGCCACCATCCACGACAGGGTCTGGAGGAACACTGAAGCTTTCTTT. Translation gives CATIHDRVWRNTEAFF.